This passage covers 31 T cell receptor beta chains from one sample sequenced in a study of cytomegalovirus exposure and HLA in healthy donors. Both 60 Vbeta primers and 13 Jbeta primers went into the PCR. Clones were read by immunoSEQ multiplex PCR, and TCRdb kept only the in-frame ones, dropping some. This table has about 140,000 clones, roughly 76% appearing once. The sequenced sample was PBMCs. These receptors came from a female donor in good health and CMV-seronegative.

The DNA of the CDR3 is TGTGCCAGCACCCGTAGGGAGGGTTTTGGAAACACCATATATTTT. This translates into CASTRREGFGNTIYF. The V and J genes are TRBV4-2 and TRBJ1-3; no reliable D call. Germline loops: CDR1 LGHNA, CDR2 YNFKEQ. The CDR3 extends over 15 amino acids. V gave up 7 bases and J gave up 3 bases, with 16 bases separating them.

This clone was counted between two and nine times. The chain joins TRBV25-1 to TRBJ2-7; TRBD1 is a possible D gene (5 bases). From germline, CDR1 is MGHDK and CDR2 SYGVNS. Trimming left V 2 bases short and J 1 base short, with 15 bases between. This CDR3 region has 16 residues. The CDR3 loop is CASSENQGGVSYEQYF. CDR3 in DNA: TGTGCCAGCAGTGAAAATCAGGGCGGAGTTTCCTACGAGCAGTACTTC.

V gene TRBV27 combines with J gene TRBJ1-2; the match to TRBD1 covers 9 bases. The CDR3 runs 14 residues. The J segment lost 7 bases and the V segment lost 3 bases, leaving 6 bases of the junction unmatched. CDR1 is MNHEY and CDR2 is SMNVEV in the germline V gene (reference sequence). Here the CDR3 reads CASSFAGTGFGYTF. CDR3 DNA sequence: TGTGCCAGCAGTTTCGCCGGGACAGGGTTTGGCTACACCTTC.

V and J are TRBV29-1 and TRBJ2-5, with D possibly matching TRBD2 (5 bases). The CDR3 spans 13 residues. Per the germline V gene, CDR1 is SQVTM and CDR2 is ANQGSEA. Trimming removed 3 bases at V and 7 bases at J, with 15 bases between. The CDR3 region has the DNA TGCAGCGTTGAGATGGGGAGTGTTGGGACCCAGTACTTC. Its protein is CSVEMGSVGTQYF.

V usage is TRBV29-1 and J usage is TRBJ1-4; perhaps TRBD1 as D (6 bases). Germline V gene data show CDR1 as SQVTM and CDR2 as ANQGSEA. Trimming removed 6 bases from V and 5 bases from J, with 34 bases in between. The CDR3 consists of 20 residues. CDR3 region: CSVIDATKGQGPHFNEKLFF. CDR3 DNA: TGCAGCGTGATCGATGCGACTAAGGGACAAGGCCCTCACTTCAATGAAAAACTGTTTTTT.

The rearrangement links TRBV7-9 to TRBJ1-1; perhaps TRBD1 as D (5 bases). The V end lost 2 bases, the J end lost 1 base, and 11 bases lay between the germline ends. Germline CDR1 is SEHNR and CDR2 is FQNEAQ (reference sequence). The CDR3 has 15 amino acids. CDR3 region: CASSLRGPKNTEAFF. The DNA of the CDR3 is TGTGCCAGCAGCTTAAGGGGTCCTAAGAACACTGAAGCTTTCTTT.

The CDR3 DNA follows: TGTGCCAGCAGAATCTCGACAGTTAACACTGAAGCTTTCTTT. Its translation: CASRISTVNTEAFF. The chain links TRBV6-1 to TRBJ1-1; D might be TRBD1 (5 bases). The CDR3 runs to 14 residues. The V gene's germline CDR1 is MNHNS and CDR2 SASEGT. Trimming removed 6 bases at V and 2 bases at J, with 13 bases between.

This rearrangement joins TRBV7-6 to TRBJ2-2, with 13 positions matching TRBD2. The CDR3 consists of 16 residues. Per the germline V gene, CDR1 is SGHVS and CDR2 is FNYEAQ. Trimming took 6 bases from V and 3 from J; bases not matched to a gene: 4. CDR3 sequence: CASSRGLAGDTGELFF. In DNA form, the CDR3 reads TGTGCCAGCAGTCGCGGACTAGCGGGAGACACCGGGGAGCTGTTTTTT.

V is TRBV7-9 and J is TRBJ1-1, with D perhaps TRBD1 (6 bases). This CDR3 is 15 amino acids long. The germline V gene encodes CDR1 SEHNR and CDR2 FQNEAQ (reference sequence). The V end lost 1 base, the J end lost 2 bases, and 11 bases lay between the germline ends. The CDR3 protein is CASSLGQGTNTEAFF. In DNA form, the CDR3 reads TGTGCCAGCAGCTTAGGGCAGGGGACCAACACTGAAGCTTTCTTT.

The chain carries TRBV19 and TRBJ1-1; no definite D call. The V end lost 7 bases, the J end lost 0 bases, and 9 bases lay between the germline ends. This CDR3 has 13 residues. Germline assignment: CDR1 LNHDA and CDR2 SQIVND (reference sequence). CDR3 coding DNA: TGTGCCAGTATGGCCAGTCTGAACACTGAAGCTTTCTTT. It translates to CASMASLNTEAFF.

The J gene is TRBJ2-1, the V gene TRBV7-6; D uncertain. Trimming took off 2 bases at V and 2 bases at J, with 10 bases between the two ends. Germline V lookup: CDR1 SGHVS, CDR2 FNYEAQ. This CDR3 has 15 residues. CDR3 DNA: TGTGCCAGCAGCTTATACGACAAGCCCTACAATGAGCAGTTCTTC. It encodes CASSLYDKPYNEQFF. Full variable domain (outside the CDR3, taken from reference TRBV7-6 and TRBJ2-1): GAGVSQSPRYKVTKRGQDVALRCDPISGHVSLYWYRQALGQGPEFLTYFNYEAQQDKSGLPNDRFSAERPEGSISTLTIQRTEQRDSAMYRCASSLYDKPYNEQFFGPGTRLTVL.

The chain recombines TRBV27 with TRBJ2-2; the D is unclear. Trimming shortened V by 2 bases and J by 6 bases, and 10 bases separated the two germline ends. CDR3 size: 14 residues. Germline CDR1 reads MNHEY; CDR2 reads SMNVEV (reference sequence). Written as DNA, the CDR3 is TGTGCCAGCAGTTTAGGTTACAGTCCCGGGGAGCTGTTTTTT. Translating it yields CASSLGYSPGELFF.

The rearrangement joins TRBV5-1 to TRBJ2-5; D remains unclear. V was clipped by 0 bases and J by 2 bases, with 8 bases between them. The V gene's germline CDR1 is SGHRS and CDR2 YFSETQ. CDR3 length: 14 residues. CDR3 protein: CASSLGLPQETQYF. The CDR3 DNA is TGCGCCAGCAGCTTGGGACTGCCGCAAGAGACCCAGTACTTC.

This chain links TRBV29-1 with TRBJ1-1, with a tentative D call TRBD1 (5 bases). The CDR3 totals 15 residues. The V and J ends lost 3 bases and 0 bases respectively, with 14 bases between them. Germline V gene data show CDR1 as SQVTM and CDR2 as ANQGSEA. The CDR3 DNA is TGCAGCGTTGATGGAAAGGGAGGGGTGAACACTGAAGCTTTCTTT. Protein: CSVDGKGGVNTEAFF.

In this sample, this clone turned up once. The rearrangement uses TRBV11-2 and TRBJ2-7; 8 positions agree with TRBD1. The germline V gene encodes CDR1 SGHAT and CDR2 FQNNGV. The CDR3 runs 13 residues. With 4 bases clipped from V and 2 bases from J, the junction kept 1 base outside the gene matches. In DNA, the CDR3 is TGTGCCAGCAGCTGGGGACAGGCCTACGAGCAGTACTTC. Its protein product is CASSWGQAYEQYF.

This chain connects TRBV29-1 to TRBJ1-1; D uncertain. V was cut by 3 bases and J by 4 bases, with 9 bases left in between. Germline-derived CDR1 and CDR2 are SQVTM and ANQGSEA. The CDR3 runs 12 residues. The DNA for the CDR3 is TGCAGCGTTGATTCACTCCGCACTGAAGCTTTCTTT. It specifies CSVDSLRTEAFF.

There are a few counts of this clone. V usage is TRBV10-2 and J usage is TRBJ2-7, with TRBD2 matching 9 bases. CDR1 is WSHSY and CDR2 is SAAADI in the germline V gene. V shed 0 bases and J 5 bases; nucleotides not matched to a gene: 14. This CDR3 is 18 amino acids long. The CDR3 DNA reads TGCGCCAGCAGTGAGTCTCGGAGTTCCGGGACTAGCAGGGACGAGCAGTACTTC. Translation gives CASSESRSSGTSRDEQYF.

The chain carries TRBV5-1 and TRBJ2-1; TRBD2 aligns across 11 bases. Losses at the gene ends were 2 bases for V and 3 bases for J; bases not matched to a gene: 7. The CDR3 runs 17 residues. The germline gives CDR1 SGHRS, CDR2 YFSETQ. This chain's CDR3 is CASSFLSGRAVYNEQFF. As DNA, the CDR3 is TGCGCCAGCAGCTTTCTTAGCGGGAGGGCCGTCTACAATGAGCAGTTCTTC.

The CDR3: CASSEGRDYEQYF. CDR3 nucleotides: TGTGCCAGCAGTGAGGGCAGGGATTACGAGCAGTACTTC. V usage is TRBV25-1 and J usage is TRBJ2-7, with D tentatively TRBD1 (5 bases). From germline, CDR1 is MGHDK and CDR2 SYGVNS. V was clipped by 3 bases and J by 4 bases, with 10 bases between them. The CDR3 is 13 amino acids.

This chain connects TRBV6-1 to TRBJ1-2; D is unresolved. Trimming took 6 bases from V and 6 from J, leaving 11 bases between them. The germline V gene encodes CDR1 MNHNS and CDR2 SASEGT. CDR3 length: 12 residues. The DNA of the CDR3 is TGTGCCAGCAGGGTCGCTCGGGATGGCTACACCTTC. It yields the protein CASRVARDGYTF.

This chain connects TRBV5-1 to TRBJ2-5, with a tentative D call TRBD1 (5 bases). This CDR3 has 15 residues. Trimming removed 0 bases from V and 0 bases from J, with 9 bases in between. Germline CDR1 SGHRS, CDR2 YFSETQ. DNA of the CDR3: TGCGCCAGCAGCTTGGTTTCAGGGTACCAAGAGACCCAGTACTTC. Translated: CASSLVSGYQETQYF.

The rearrangement uses TRBV27 and TRBJ2-7; D gene unclear. CDR1 MNHEY and CDR2 SMNVEV come from the germline V gene (reference sequence). This CDR3 spans 12 amino acids. With 5 bases removed from V and 6 bases from J, the gap between germline ends came to 11 bases. CDR3 sequence: CASSPRRGEQYF. The CDR3 DNA follows: TGTGCCAGCAGTCCCCGACGAGGCGAGCAGTACTTC.

This chain connects TRBV13 to TRBJ2-3, with 8 bases matching TRBD2. Germline values: CDR1 PRHDT, CDR2 FYEKMQ (reference sequence). The J segment lost 6 bases and the V segment lost 4 bases, leaving 6 bases of the junction unmatched. The CDR3 covers 14 residues. The CDR3 bases are TGTGCCAGCAGCTCTAGCGGGCGGGGGGATACGCAGTATTTT. Its translation is CASSSSGRGDTQYF.

V gene TRBV7-6 combines with J gene TRBJ2-1, with 10 bases identical to TRBD2. The CDR3 totals 16 residues. Germline V CDR1 and CDR2: SGHVS, FNYEAQ. The V and J ends lost 1 base and 6 bases, in that order; junction bases with no gene match: 6. For the CDR3, the DNA is TGTGCCAGCAGCTTAGGGTTTGGGACTAGCGCCAATGAGCAGTTCTTC. It encodes CASSLGFGTSANEQFF.

This clone was recorded only once. The chain joins TRBV10-1 to TRBJ2-5; 10 bases fit TRBD2. Trimming took 5 bases from V and 5 from J; bases not matched to a gene: 5. This CDR3 is built from 14 residues. CDR1 and CDR2 from the germline V gene are WNHNN and SYGVQD (reference sequence). CDR3 coding DNA: TGCGCCAGCAGTAGTACTAGCGGGACTGAGACCCAGTACTTC. As protein: CASSSTSGTETQYF.

The V call is TRBV7-6, the J call TRBJ1-3; D not certain. The V and J ends lost 3 bases and 7 bases respectively, with 13 bases between them. The CDR3 runs to 14 residues. CDR1 and CDR2 from the germline V gene are SGHVS and FNYEAQ. The CDR3 DNA follows: TGTGCCAGCAGCTTGAACGCAGCGCGGAACACCATATATTTT. Translation: CASSLNAARNTIYF.

This clone is a singleton in its sample. The chain employs TRBV29-1 and TRBJ2-5; possible D gene TRBD2, 5 bases. The CDR3 runs to 13 residues. The germline gives CDR1 SQVTM, CDR2 ANQGSEA. The V gene lost 5 bases and the J gene lost 5 bases, with 15 bases spanning the gap. CDR3 sequence (DNA): TGCAGCGTTAGGGCAGGAAAGCGGGAGACCCAGTACTTC. Translated: CSVRAGKRETQYF. Supplemented by reference TRBV29-1 and TRBJ2-5, the full variable domain reads SAVISQKPSRDICQRGTSLTIQCQVDSQVTMMFWYRQQPGQSLTLIATANQGSEATYESGFVIDKFPISRPNLTFSTLTVSNMSPEDSSIYLCSVRAGKRETQYFGPGTRLLVL.

This clone is a singleton in its sample. The J gene is TRBJ1-2, the V gene TRBV11-1; 9 positions match TRBD1. Germline CDR1 reads SGHAT; CDR2 reads FQDESV (reference sequence). The CDR3 sequence is 15 residues long. The junction had 7 bases not matched to a gene; V was cut back by 5 bases and J by 3 bases. CDR3 sequence: CASSLKTGGDYGYTF. The CDR3 bases are TGTGCCAGCAGCCTAAAGACAGGGGGAGACTATGGCTACACCTTC.

This clone was recorded once. The chain carries TRBV5-6 and TRBJ2-7; 8 positions match TRBD2. The trim removed 4 bases at V and 0 bases at J, leaving 6 bases unmatched. The CDR3 runs to 15 residues. Germline CDR1 and CDR2: SGHDT and YYEEEE. The CDR3 bases are TGTGCCAGCAGCCCCCGTGGGACTAGCTCCTACGAGCAGTACTTC. Residues: CASSPRGTSSYEQYF.

This chain links TRBV29-1 with TRBJ2-1, with TRBD2 matching 14 bases. CDR1 and CDR2 from the germline V gene are SQVTM and ANQGSEA. With V trimmed by 1 base and J by 6 bases, 14 bases remained unmatched. CDR3 length: 19 residues. The CDR3 region has the DNA TGCAGCGTTGAAGGGGGCACGGGACTAGCGGGAGAAGCCGGCAATGAGCAGTTCTTC. Residues: CSVEGGTGLAGEAGNEQFF.

The chain is built from TRBV19 and TRBJ1-2; 7 nucleotides agree with TRBD1. In germline, CDR1 is LNHDA, CDR2 SQIVND (reference sequence). The V and J ends lost 5 bases and 2 bases, in that order; junction bases with no gene match: 5. The CDR3 has 14 amino acids. CDR3 in amino acids: CASSRQGGNYGYTF. The CDR3, as DNA: TGTGCCAGTAGTCGACAGGGAGGAAACTATGGCTACACCTTC.